This T cell receptor beta chain was recovered during a study of T-cell memory formation after mild COVID-19. V gave up 3 bases and J gave up 2 bases, with 11 bases separating them. The CDR3 spans 14 residues. This clonotype was seen a few times. One entry per CDR3 protein results from TCRdb running MiXCR on the 5' RACE reads. The table has some 440,000 distinct CDR3 sequences, approximately 25% seen once. The sample taken for sequencing was PBMCs or a T cell subset sorted from them (not recorded which). The chain combines TRBV12-3 or TRBV12-4 with TRBJ2-7; D is tentatively TRBD1 or TRBD2 (5 bases each). The origin of this receptor is an adult woman who had mild COVID-19 (a few samples of this study predate the infection). Cell type and time point are not known. This CDR3 is CASSFGGFAYEQYF. DNA for the CDR3: TGTGCCAGCAGTTTTGGGGGATTCGCCTACGAGCAGTACTTC.